A selection of T cell receptor beta chains follows, all from one sample in a study of vaccination and CD4 T cells after COVID-19. In TCRdb, the PCR reads were re-called with MiXCR into one record per CDR3 protein. The sample includes some 16,000 distinct CDR3 sequences, approximately 63% of them seen just once. These receptors' targets are unknown. Material for sequencing was CD4+ T cells from blood, cultured in vitro. The receptors stem from a human donor who had recovered from COVID-19. Each CDR3 is given with its conserved first and last residue. Fields, in order: clone size, D gene, CDR3 length, J gene, V gene, CDR3 DNA, CDR3 protein. D genes are given only for firm matches. Clone size is stated in some rows and not others, as once, few, many or a class when expanded.

few,-,15,TRBJ2-4,TRBV28,TGTGCCAGCAGTTTAACGGGCACTTTCAAAAACATTCAGTACTTC,CASSLTGTFKNIQYF
-,-,16,TRBJ1-5,TRBV20-1,TGCAGTGCTAGAGACCCCGGGACATTCAGCAATCAGCCCCAGCATTTT,CSARDPGTFSNQPQHF
-,-,14,TRBJ2-2,TRBV20-1,TGCAGTGCCCCGAAGAGAGGAGGTGGCGGGGAGCTGTTTTTT,CSAPKRGGGGELFF
-,TRBD1,15,TRBJ1-4,TRBV10-2,TGCGCCAGCAGGGCTAGACAGGGCGCGGGGGAAAAACTGTTTTTT,CASRARQGAGEKLFF
-,TRBD2,16,TRBJ2-1,TRBV6-2/TRBV6-3,TGTGCCAGCAGTTACACTCTAGCGGGATCGGACCATGAGCAGTTCTTC,CASSYTLAGSDHEQFF
few,-,15,TRBJ1-6,TRBV11-1,TGTGCCAGCAGCTTCGTACAGGGCGGAAATTCACCCCTCCACTTT,CASSFVQGGNSPLHF
-,-,14,TRBJ1-1,TRBV27,TGTGCCAGCAGTTTATCTGTGAGTGCGGGGAAAGCTTTCTTT,CASSLSVSAGKAFF
-,-,13,TRBJ2-5,TRBV5-1,TGCGCCAGCAGCTTGAACGTTCAAGAGACCCAGTACTTC,CASSLNVQETQYF
-,TRBD1,15,TRBJ1-5,TRBV24-1,TGTGCCACCAGTGATTCGGGACAGAACAATCAGCCCCAGCATTTT,CATSDSGQNNQPQHF
-,TRBD1,14,TRBJ2-1,TRBV9,TGTGCCAGCAGCGCGAGACAGGGCAGTGATGAGCAGTTCTTC,CASSARQGSDEQFF
few,-,15,TRBJ2-7,TRBV7-2,TGTGCCAGCAGCTTTCTGGGGGGTACGTCCTACGAGCAGTACTTC,CASSFLGGTSYEQYF
-,-,16,TRBJ1-6,TRBV6-5,TGTGCCAGCAGTTCTGGGACCGAAATCAGGGGATCACCCCTCCACTTT,CASSSGTEIRGSPLHF
-,TRBD1,14,TRBJ2-3,TRBV7-2,TGTGCCAGCAGCTACAGACAGGGGTCAGATACGCAGTATTTT,CASSYRQGSDTQYF
-,-,13,TRBJ1-1,TRBV12-3/TRBV12-4,TGTGCCAGCAGTTTAGCACGCGCCGCTGAAGCTTTCTTT,CASSLARAAEAFF
-,TRBD2,15,TRBJ2-2,TRBV20-1,TGCAGTGCTAGGGTCCGCGGGAGGGACACCGGGGAGCTGTTTTTT,CSARVRGRDTGELFF
-,-,17,TRBJ2-3,TRBV24-1,TGTGCCACCAGGGGGGACGGATTAGATACTAGCACAGATACGCAGTATTTT,CATRGDGLDTSTDTQYF
-,-,13,TRBJ1-5,TRBV20-1,TGCAGTGCTATAGGATCTAGCAATCAGCCCCAGCATTTT,CSAIGSSNQPQHF
few,TRBD2,15,TRBJ2-7,TRBV7-6,TGTGCCAGCAGCCCCGGGACTAGCGTTTCATCCGAGCAGTACTTC,CASSPGTSVSSEQYF
-,-,16,TRBJ2-2,TRBV2,TGTGCCAGCAACCCAGCCGGGACAAGGAACACCGGGGAGCTGTTTTTT,CASNPAGTRNTGELFF
once,TRBD2,16,TRBJ2-3,TRBV19,TGTGCCAGTAGTCGGACTAGCGGGAATAATGCAGATACGCAGTATTTT,CASSRTSGNNADTQYF
-,TRBD2,15,TRBJ2-7,TRBV7-6,TGTGCTAGCAGCCCGGGGCCAGCGGGAGACGGAGAGCAGTACTTC,CASSPGPAGDGEQYF
-,TRBD2,17,TRBJ2-7,TRBV19,TGTGCCAGTAGTACGCACCTCTCTGGCGGGAGGTTGGACGAGCAGTACTTC,CASSTHLSGGRLDEQYF
-,-,13,TRBJ2-5,TRBV30,TGTGCCTGGGAGGGGTTGGGGGGAGAGACCCAGTACTTC,CAWEGLGGETQYF
few,-,14,TRBJ2-2,TRBV10-1,TGCGCCAGCAGTGTACGGTCCTTAACCGGGGAGCTGTTTTTT,CASSVRSLTGELFF
few,-,13,TRBJ2-5,TRBV2,TGTGCCAGCAGTGGGGTCAGCCAAGAGACCCAGTACTTC,CASSGVSQETQYF
few,-,14,TRBJ1-1,TRBV28,TGTGCCAGCAGTCCCCCAGGGGTTCGAGCTGAAGCTTTCTTT,CASSPPGVRAEAFF
-,TRBD1,15,TRBJ2-1,TRBV10-3,TGTGCCATCAGTGAACGAGGGGGCCCGGGCAATGAGCAGTTCTTC,CAISERGGPGNEQFF
-,-,16,TRBJ2-2,TRBV5-1,TGCGCCAGCAGCATAGGGACTGTCGCGAACACCGGGGAGCTGTTTTTT,CASSIGTVANTGELFF
once,-,16,TRBJ2-7,TRBV5-1,TGCGCCAGCAGCTTGGCCTTCGGGGGTAGCACCTACGAGCAGTACTTC,CASSLAFGGSTYEQYF
few,-,13,TRBJ1-5,TRBV27,TGTGCCAGCAGCTTTGAACCAAATCAGCCCCAGCATTTT,CASSFEPNQPQHF
-,-,13,TRBJ2-7,TRBV2,TGTGCCAGCATGCGAGCGTCGCCCTACGAGCAGTACTTC,CASMRASPYEQYF
-,-,16,TRBJ2-3,TRBV27,TGTGCCAGCAGTCCATTTGGATTAAAATCGACAGATACGCAGTATTTT,CASSPFGLKSTDTQYF